The 16 T cell receptor beta chains reported below all come from one sample, sequenced in a study of blood T cell repertoires in COVID-19. Clones were sequenced by immunoSEQ multiplex PCR, and TCRdb holds only the in-frame ones, with some missing. The sample consists of a few hundred thousand clones, almost 90% of them appearing once. Sample: peripheral blood. The source of these receptors is a woman aged 55-70 years with COVID-19, enrolled during active disease.

The chain has TRBV7-2 and TRBJ2-5, with 8 bases fitting TRBD1. CDR1 and CDR2 from the germline V gene are SGHTA and FQGNSA. The CDR3 is 15 residues long. The junction had 8 bases not matched to a gene; V was cut back by 6 bases and J by 2 bases. The CDR3 coding sequence is TGTGCCAGCAGTTGGGACAGGTCCTCGCAAGAGACCCAGTACTTC. It codes for CASSWDRSSQETQYF.

V usage is TRBV19 and J usage is TRBJ1-1; 10 bases are a match to TRBD1. Looked up from germline, CDR1 is LNHDA and CDR2 is SQIVND (reference sequence). The CDR3 is 13 amino acids. V lost 7 bases, J lost 8 bases, and 7 bases stayed unmatched. The CDR3 bases are TGTGCCAGTACCGGACAGGGGGGCTTGGAAGCTTTCTTT. The encoded protein is CASTGQGGLEAFF.

The rearrangement joins TRBV4-3 to TRBJ2-5, with 9 bases that match TRBD1. The CDR3 has 16 amino acids. Germline V CDR1 and CDR2: LGHNA, YSLEER. Trimming removed 3 bases from V and 5 bases from J; junction bases left unmatched: 10. The CDR3 spells CASSHDRTGDGETQYF. The CDR3 DNA reads TGCGCCAGCAGCCATGACCGGACAGGGGACGGGGAGACCCAGTACTTC.

V usage is TRBV15 and J usage is TRBJ1-1, with D perhaps TRBD1 (5 bases). V shed 0 bases and J shed 1 base, with 9 bases lying between them. Germline assignment: CDR1 LNHNV and CDR2 YYDKDF (reference sequence). This CDR3 contains 15 residues. CDR3: CATSRDVGANTEAFF. CDR3 DNA: TGTGCCACCAGCAGAGACGTTGGGGCGAACACTGAAGCTTTCTTT.

The chain recombines TRBV12-1 with TRBJ2-7; TRBD2, as called in the table, went unchecked against the DNA. TRBV12-1 is designated a pseudogene. There are 18 residues in the CDR3. The CDR3 loop reads CASSRSKSGGREGYEQYF. The CDR3 region has the DNA TGTGCCAGCAGCCGCAGCAAGAGCGGGGGGCGGGAAGGCTACGAGCAGTACTTC.

This clone has a single count. V usage is TRBV21-1 and J usage is TRBJ2-1; the table gives TRBD2 as D, unverified against the DNA. TRBV21-1 is termed a pseudogene. This CDR3 contains 14 residues. The CDR3 nucleotides are TGTGCCAGCAGCACTAGCTGGGTGGACAATGAGCAGTTCTTC. Residues: CASSTSWVDNEQFF.

This clone has a single count. The chain is built from TRBV19 and TRBJ2-3; 9 bases align to TRBD2. Trimming cost V 5 bases and J 3 bases; bases outside gene matches: 9. Per the germline V gene, CDR1 is LNHDA and CDR2 is SQIVND (reference sequence). The CDR3 has 16 residues. In nucleotides, the CDR3 is TGTGCCAGTAGTCTCCACGGTAGCGGGGGTACAGATACGCAGTATTTT. It encodes CASSLHGSGGTDTQYF.

This rearrangement joins TRBV18 to TRBJ1-6; 9 nucleotides line up with TRBD1. Per the germline V gene, CDR1 is KGHSH and CDR2 is LQKENI. Germline trimming cut 5 bases from V and 9 bases from J; bases unmatched to any gene: 8. The CDR3 is 15 amino acids. DNA of the CDR3: TGTGCCAGCTCATCGATACAGGGGGCCGGTTCACCCCTCCACTTT. It specifies CASSSIQGAGSPLHF.

The V gene is TRBV5-6, the J gene TRBJ1-1; the D gene is possibly TRBD1 (5 bases). The V gene's germline CDR1 is SGHDT and CDR2 YYEEEE. The CDR3 runs to 15 residues. Trimming removed 4 bases from V and 3 bases from J, with 16 bases in between. The CDR3 here is CASSPVGQGDTEAFF. The CDR3 bases are TGTGCCAGCAGCCCGGTAGGGCAGGGTGACACTGAAGCTTTCTTT.

The V and J genes are TRBV7-2 and TRBJ1-1; D is unresolved. The ends were cut back, 3 bases at V and 0 bases at J, with 14 bases in the middle. Germline V gives CDR1 SGHTA, CDR2 FQGNSA. The CDR3 has 16 amino acids. CDR3 in amino acids: CASSLTSANLNTEAFF. CDR3 DNA sequence: TGTGCCAGCAGCTTGACGAGCGCGAACCTGAACACTGAAGCTTTCTTT.

The chain links TRBV6-5 to TRBJ1-5, with TRBD1 as a possible D gene (6 bases). The CDR3 extends over 12 amino acids. The germline V and J ends were trimmed by 11 bases and 7 bases, with 15 bases remaining between them. Germline V gene sequence: CDR1 MNHEY, CDR2 SVGAGI. The DNA of the CDR3 is TGTGCCTCAAAAGCAGGGGACCAGCCCCAGCATTTT. The encoded protein is CASKAGDQPQHF.

This clone was recorded only once. V and J are TRBV9 and TRBJ1-1, with 7 bases that match TRBD1. V dropped 0 bases and J dropped 1; count of bases not matched to a gene: 18. This CDR3 has 20 residues. Germline CDR1 SGDLS, CDR2 YYNGEE. The CDR3 sequence: CASSVGPRRAGGHRNTEAFF. The CDR3 DNA is TGTGCCAGCAGCGTAGGCCCCCGGAGGGCAGGGGGGCATCGGAACACTGAAGCTTTCTTT.

The chain joins TRBV7-6 to TRBJ2-7, with TRBD1 identical over 10 bases. CDR3 length: 15 amino acids. V was pared by 4 bases and J by 3 bases, with 6 bases of the junction left unmatched. Germline loops: CDR1 SGHVS, CDR2 FNYEAQ. CDR3 sequence: CASSSSGTGDYEQYF. DNA of the CDR3: TGTGCCAGCAGCTCCAGCGGGACAGGGGACTACGAGCAGTACTTC. Drawing the rest from reference TRBV7-6 and TRBJ2-7, the complete variable domain is GAGVSQSPRYKVTKRGQDVALRCDPISGHVSLYWYRQALGQGPEFLTYFNYEAQQDKSGLPNDRFSAERPEGSISTLTIQRTEQRDSAMYRCASSSSGTGDYEQYFGPGTRLTVT.

The chain employs TRBV6-5 and TRBJ1-1; TRBD1 aligns across 8 bases. V lost 6 bases and J lost 6; bases outside the gene matches: 6. Germline V CDR1 and CDR2: MNHEY, SVGAGI. The CDR3 has 13 residues. CDR3 amino acids: CASRPTGAAEAFF. CDR3 nucleotides: TGTGCCAGCAGACCGACAGGGGCGGCTGAAGCTTTCTTT.

The chain's CDR3 is CASSQRAGRNSTSNYGYTF. The CDR3 DNA reads as TGTGCCAGCAGCCAAAGGGCAGGGAGGAACTCTACCTCTAACTATGGCTACACCTTC. The chain couples TRBV4-2 to TRBJ1-2; TRBD1 might be the D (5 bases). The CDR3 has 19 amino acids. From germline, CDR1 is LGHNA and CDR2 YNFKEQ. V was shortened by 2 bases and J by 0 bases, with 22 bases between the two germline ends.

This chain joins TRBV2 and TRBJ1-1, with D possibly TRBD1 on 5 matching bases. Germline values: CDR1 SNHLY, CDR2 FYNNEI. The CDR3 has 14 residues. Trimming removed 6 bases from V and 1 base from J, with 12 bases in between. The CDR3 loop is CASREGSRNTEAFF. The CDR3 nucleotides read TGTGCCAGCAGGGAGGGGAGTCGGAACACTGAAGCTTTCTTT. Variable domain in full (rest from reference TRBV2 and TRBJ1-1): EPEVTQTPSHQVTQMGQEVILRCVPISNHLYFYWYRQILGQKVEFLVSFYNNEISEKSEIFDDQFSVERPDGSNFTLKIRSTKLEDSAMYFCASREGSRNTEAFFGQGTRLTVV.